A selection of T cell receptor beta chains follows, all from one sample in a study of blood T cell repertoires in COVID-19. Here immunoSEQ multiplex PCR was the method, and the copy in TCRdb shows in-frame clones only, minus some. The sample holds around 270,000 clones, around 89% seen once. Sequenced sample: peripheral blood. The receptor set was obtained from a man between 35 and 55 years old with acute or convalescent COVID-19. CDR3s include the opening cysteine and the closing phenylalanine or tryptophan. D genes are given only for firm matches. Clone size is given for some rows only: seen once, a few or many times, or a class if the clone is expanded.

>TRBJ2-7|TRBV5-6|NA|NA
CASSLVEGAGEQYF
TGTGCCAGCAGCTTGGTGGAGGGGGCGGGTGAGCAGTACTTC
>TRBJ1-5|TRBV5-1|NA|TRBD1
CASSSGGPNQPQHF
TGCGCCAGCAGTTCAGGGGGACCGAATCAGCCCCAGCATTTT
>TRBJ1-1|TRBV15|NA|NA
CATSRTPAGAETEAFF
TGTGCCACCAGCAGAACCCCAGCAGGGGCAGAAACTGAAGCTTTCTTT
>TRBJ2-6|TRBV6-1|NA|NA
CASSDESPSRLSGANVLTF
TGTGCCAGCAGTGATGAGAGTCCATCCAGGCTTTCTGGGGCCAACGTCCTGACTTTC
>TRBJ2-3|TRBV5-1|once|TRBD2
CASSLVLAGGPTDTQYF
TGCGCCAGCAGCTTGGTGCTAGCGGGGGGGCCTACAGATACGCAGTATTTT
>TRBJ1-1|TRBV3-1/TRBV3-2|NA|NA
CASSRSFPTGTEAFF
TGTGCCAGCAGCCGGTCGTTCCCAACGGGAACTGAAGCTTTCTTT
>TRBJ1-6|TRBV14|NA|NA
CASSQDGQGPNSPLHF
TGTGCCAGCAGCCAAGACGGCCAGGGCCCAAATTCACCCCTCCACTTT
>TRBJ2-1|TRBV2|NA|NA
CASKAGEYNEQFF
TGTGCCAGCAAGGCAGGGGAGTACAATGAGCAGTTCTTC
>TRBJ1-2|TRBV7-8|few|TRBD1
CASSVRDRAGYTF
TGTGCCAGCAGCGTCCGGGACAGGGCTGGCTACACCTTC
>TRBJ1-1|TRBV6-5|NA|TRBD1
CASSYPGQGNTEAFF
TGTGCCAGCAGTTACCCAGGACAGGGGAACACTGAAGCTTTCTTT
>TRBJ1-1|TRBV3-1/TRBV3-2|once|TRBD1
CASSQYDRENTEAFF
TGTGCCAGCAGCCAGTACGACAGGGAGAACACTGAAGCTTTCTTT
>TRBJ2-7|TRBV12-3/TRBV12-4|NA|NA
CASSFRAGPEQYF
TGTGCCAGCAGTTTCCGGGCGGGACCGGAGCAGTACTTC
>TRBJ1-5|TRBV30|NA|NA
CASAPGDRNQPQHF
TGTGCCTCCGCCCCGGGGGATCGCAATCAGCCCCAGCATTTT